This TCR beta chain was recovered during a study of T cells in Graves' hyperthyroidism and ophthalmopathy. Study-wide results and limits: Ophthalmopathy, which appeared later, was predicted by the model a median roughly 6.6 months before onset.

Amplification of TCR beta CDR3 regions used RNA as the template. HTBI primers were employed in a first-round RT-PCR of the TCR CDR3. In TCRdb, the multiplex PCR reads were re-called with MiXCR into one record per CDR3 protein. This table has fewer than 700,000 distinct CDR3 sequences, 16% appearing once. Germline V gene sequence: CDR1 MNHNS, CDR2 SASEGT. V dropped 6 bases and J dropped 4; count of bases not matched to a gene: 0. The CDR3 totals 12 residues. Lactation, pregnancy, other autoimmune disease or uncontrolled infection excluded patients. This clonotype appeared many times. Its target is unknown.

The TCR was taken from a woman under 40 with Graves' hyperthyroidism. This chain joins TRBV6-1 and TRBJ1-5; TRBD1 agrees at 7 bases. The sequencing input was blood. In DNA form, the CDR3 reads TGTGCCAGCAGGACAGGGAATCAGCCCCAGCATTTT. Translating gives CASRTGNQPQHF.